This T cell receptor (beta chain) was recorded in a study of blood T cell repertoires in COVID-19. This clone was detected once. Looked up from germline, CDR1 is SGHVS and CDR2 is FQNEAQ. With 5 bases clipped from V and 2 bases from J, the junction kept 12 bases outside the gene matches. The CDR3 has 17 amino acids. Source study methods: Amplification from reference gene primers served as the basis for estimated nucleated cell counts. The data were produced by immunoSEQ multiplex PCR, yet TCRdb's version contains in-frame clones alone and is incomplete. V and J calls and clone size are those listed in that table; D and trimming were worked out from the DNA. The table has 380,000 or so clones, about 89% seen once.

This chain uses TRBV7-8 with TRBJ2-5, with TRBD2 matching over 9 bases. What was sequenced was peripheral blood. The TCR comes from a man aged 35-49 years with acute or convalescent COVID-19. The CDR3 bases are TGTGCCAGCAGCCCGGACCGGTTGGCGGGGGGGCAAGAGACCCAGTACTTC. It translates to CASSPDRLAGGQETQYF.